Listed below are T cell receptor beta chains from one sample, sequenced in a study of shared clonotypes between healthy human individuals. Sequenced by immunoSEQ multiplex PCR; TCRdb stores in-frame clones only, minus some. The sample consists of about 2 million clones, about 95% of them appearing once. The sample comprised naive CD8+ T cells sorted from blood. Source of these receptors: a man between 18 and 35 years old in good health. Each CDR3 is given with its conserved first and last residue. A D gene is named only where the DNA matches it firmly. Expanded clones are given a class, and other clones once, few, many or no size at all.

NA,TRBD1,TRBJ1-3,TRBV30,TGTGCCTGGAGCCAGGGGGCGTCTTCTGGAAACACCATATATTTT,CAWSQGASSGNTIYF
NA,TRBD2,TRBJ2-1,TRBV6-6,TGTGCCAGCAGTCTACTAGCGTGGGAGCAGTTCTTC,CASSLLAWEQFF
NA,TRBD2,TRBJ2-7,TRBV4-1,TGCGCCAGCAGCCAGTTGGGACTAGATGGCTACGAGCAGTACTTC,CASSQLGLDGYEQYF
NA,TRBD1,TRBJ2-7,TRBV27,TGTGCCAGCAGTTCAGGGACAGGGGGAATATACGAGCAGTACTTC,CASSSGTGGIYEQYF
NA,NA,TRBJ2-7,TRBV27,TGTGCCAGCAGTTTATCACCTGTATCCTACGAGCAGTACTTC,CASSLSPVSYEQYF
NA,NA,TRBJ2-3,TRBV7-2,TGTGCCAGCAGCCTAGACTCTGGAGGTACGCAGTATTTT,CASSLDSGGTQYF
NA,TRBD2,TRBJ2-1,TRBV7-3,TGTGCCAGCAGTTCGGGGCTAGCGGCTGAAAGCTCCTACAATGAGCAGTTCTTC,CASSSGLAAESSYNEQFF
NA,NA,TRBJ1-5,TRBV6-1,TGTGCCAGCAGTAGTACACTCGTTAATCAGCCCCAGCATTTT,CASSSTLVNQPQHF
NA,NA,TRBJ2-7,TRBV4-2,TGTGCCAGCAGCCAAGGCCCTATGGGCTACGAGCAGTACTTC,CASSQGPMGYEQYF
NA,TRBD1,TRBJ2-7,TRBV7-3,TGTGCCAGCAGCTCAACAGGGGAAGGCGAGCAGTACTTC,CASSSTGEGEQYF
NA,TRBD2,TRBJ2-5,TRBV10-2,TGCGCCAGCGGGAGGAGCGGGGGGTATGGGGAGACCCAGTACTTC,CASGRSGGYGETQYF
NA,TRBD1,TRBJ1-2,TRBV5-6,TGTGCCAGCAGCTTGGGGACAGGGTATGGCTACACCTTC,CASSLGTGYGYTF
NA,NA,TRBJ2-1,TRBV27,TGTGCCAGCAGTTTATCGGGGCAGGGGCCTTACAATGAGCAGTTCTTC,CASSLSGQGPYNEQFF
once,TRBD2,TRBJ2-1,TRBV5-8,TGTGCCAGCAGCTTGGGACTAGCCTCCTACAATGAGCAGTTCTTC,CASSLGLASYNEQFF
NA,TRBD2,TRBJ2-1,TRBV2,TGTGCCAGCAGTGTCTCAGGACTAGAACTGTACAATGAGCAGTTCTTC,CASSVSGLELYNEQFF
once,NA,TRBJ1-2,TRBV5-1,TGCGCCAGCAGCTGGGGGGACTATGGACGCTATGGCTACACCTTC,CASSWGDYGRYGYTF
NA,TRBD1,TRBJ2-7,TRBV4-1,TGCGCCAGCAGCTTGACAGGGGTCGAGCAGTACTTC,CASSLTGVEQYF
NA,TRBD2,TRBJ2-3,TRBV5-6,TGTGCCAGCAGCTTGTTTGGCGGGGGGGCCTCGGATACGCAGTATTTT,CASSLFGGGASDTQYF
NA,NA,TRBJ2-1,TRBV11-2,TGTGCCAGCAGCTTCTATGCCAATGAGCAGTTCTTC,CASSFYANEQFF
NA,NA,TRBJ2-7,TRBV6-5,TGTGCCAGCAGTTACGGTGGCGGCTCCTACGAGCAGTACTTC,CASSYGGGSYEQYF
NA,NA,TRBJ2-7,TRBV19,TGTGCCAGTAGTATAGATAGCTACGAGCAGTACTTC,CASSIDSYEQYF
NA,NA,TRBJ2-7,TRBV4-1,TGCGCCAGCAGCCAAGATCCAGGGAGCTCCTACGAGCAGTACTTC,CASSQDPGSSYEQYF
NA,TRBD1,TRBJ1-1,TRBV9,TGTGCCAGCAGCGCCCAGACAGGGCGAAACACTGAAGCTTTCTTT,CASSAQTGRNTEAFF
once,TRBD1,TRBJ1-6,TRBV28,TGTGCCAGCAGTCCACTACCGACAGGGCCTTCACCCCTCCACTTT,CASSPLPTGPSPLHF
NA,NA,TRBJ2-7,TRBV4-1,TGCGCCAGCAGCCAAGACACGAACGAGCAGTACTTC,CASSQDTNEQYF
once,NA,TRBJ1-1,TRBV10-3,TGTGCCATCAGTGGGGGGGCAGGCACTGAAGCTTTCTTT,CAISGGAGTEAFF
NA,TRBD2,TRBJ2-7,TRBV7-8,TGTGCCAGCAGCTTATCGTCTTGGGCGGGAGAAGAGAACGAGCAGTACTTC,CASSLSSWAGEENEQYF
once,TRBD1,TRBJ2-7,TRBV28,TGTGCCAGCAGTTTGGGAACAGGGGGCGCGGTTGACGAGCAGTACTTC,CASSLGTGGAVDEQYF
NA,TRBD1,TRBJ1-1,TRBV27,TGTGCCAGCAGTACGGACAGGGCGAACACTGAAGCTTTCTTT,CASSTDRANTEAFF
NA,NA,TRBJ2-7,TRBV13,TGTGCCAGCAGCTCGACTGGGAGCTCCTACGAGCAGTACTTC,CASSSTGSSYEQYF
once,TRBD1,TRBJ1-5,TRBV30,TGTGCCTGGTCAAGGGGACAGCATAGCAATCAGCCCCAGCATTTT,CAWSRGQHSNQPQHF
NA,NA,TRBJ1-1,TRBV30,TGTGCCGGAAGGAGGGAGAACACTGAAGCTTTCTTT,CAGRRENTEAFF
NA,TRBD2,TRBJ2-5,TRBV6-5,TGTGCCAGCAGTTACGAAACTAGCGGGGGAGAGACCCAGTACTTC,CASSYETSGGETQYF
NA,NA,TRBJ1-5,TRBV4-1,TGCGCCAGCAGCCAAGTGCCGACAAGTAGCAATCAGCCCCAGCATTTT,CASSQVPTSSNQPQHF
NA,TRBD2,TRBJ2-3,TRBV11-2,TGTGCCAGCAGCCCCCGAACTAGCGGCTGGGGGGCAGATACGCAGTATTTT,CASSPRTSGWGADTQYF
NA,TRBD2,TRBJ2-7,TRBV10-3,TGTGCCACCGGACTAGATACCTACGAGCAGTACTTC,CATGLDTYEQYF
once,NA,TRBJ2-7,TRBV7-9,TGTGCCAGCAGTGAGAGCAGCTCCTACGAGCAGTACTTC,CASSESSSYEQYF
NA,NA,TRBJ1-1,TRBV4-1,TGCGCCAGCAGCCAAGATGGGGCCGGGGTGAGGAAAGCTTTCTTT,CASSQDGAGVRKAFF
NA,TRBD2,TRBJ2-1,TRBV5-6,TGTGCCAGCAGCTTACCCGGGACTACCCCTTCTGTAGAGCAGTTCTTC,CASSLPGTTPSVEQFF
NA,NA,TRBJ2-7,TRBV18,TGTGCTAGCTCACCACGGATCGATTCCTACGAGCAGTACTTC,CASSPRIDSYEQYF
NA,NA,TRBJ2-7,TRBV6-1,TGTGCCAGCAGTGAAGTCTTCCCAGGCCCCTCAGAGCAGTACTTC,CASSEVFPGPSEQYF
NA,NA,TRBJ2-3,TRBV5-6,TGTGCCAGCAGCTTGAGGTACCTCACAGATACGCAGTATTTT,CASSLRYLTDTQYF
NA,TRBD2,TRBJ2-7,TRBV4-1,TGCGCCAGCAGCCGGACTAGCGGAGACTACGAGCAGTACTTC,CASSRTSGDYEQYF
NA,NA,TRBJ1-5,TRBV28,TGTGCCAGCAGTAAGTTCGAGGGGACGGATAATCAGCCCCAGCATTTT,CASSKFEGTDNQPQHF
NA,TRBD1,TRBJ2-1,TRBV28,TGTGCCAGCAGCGTTCCGGGACAGGGATCCTACAATGAGCAGTTCTTC,CASSVPGQGSYNEQFF